This TCR beta chain appears in the sequencing data of a study of T cell responses to AZD1222 COVID-19 vaccine. General study points: Repertoires were sampled only after the peak T cell response. Donors were mostly white British, more females; clonal diversity possibly underestimated.

The germline V gene has CDR1 MNHEY and CDR2 SMNVEV (reference sequence). After removal of 5 bases from V and 7 bases from J, the junction contained 11 bases not matched to a gene. This CDR3 has 15 residues. Of note for this clone: The antigen is not known.

Assay used: immunoSEQ multiplex PCR; TCRdb lists only in-frame clones, some missing. The sample has some 190,000 clones, approximately 91% seen once; the top ten hold approximately 1.9%. J is TRBJ1-5 and V is TRBV27; 7 bases match TRBD1. This sequence originates from an adult who received the AZD1222 COVID-19 vaccine. The source was peripheral blood, collected 28 days after the second AZD1222 dose. The CDR3 DNA sequence: TGTGCCAGCAGTACCCTCTTGGGGGACAGCCAGCCCCAGCATTTT. Residues: CASSTLLGDSQPQHF.